This TCR beta chain emerged from a study of PD-L1 blockade in urothelial cancer. Study-wide context: Patients with male sex and bladder-origin urothelial cancer accounted for about 85% of the roughly 30 enrolled. A median of roughly 130,000 T cells was found in the blood samples.

Germline assignment: CDR1 SGHVS and CDR2 FNYEAQ. V lost 5 bases and J lost 4; bases outside the gene matches: 10. The CDR3 loop spans 16 amino acids. Time point noted: pretreatment peripheral blood. Sequenced by immunoSEQ multiplex PCR; TCRdb stores in-frame clones only, minus some. Among 30,000 to 40,000 clones listed, roughly 80% were seen once. The input for sequencing was PBMCs, taken around atezolizumab (anti-PD-L1) treatment. This chain uses TRBV7-6 with TRBJ2-2, with 7 positions matching TRBD2. The sequence derives from an elderly man with urothelial cancer. CDR3 residues: CASSATSQGGTGELFF. CDR3 nucleotides: TGTGCCAGCAGCGCGACTAGCCAGGGCGGCACCGGGGAGCTGTTTTTT.